A few counts support the clone carrying this T cell receptor beta chain. The antigen is not known. This record comes from a study of T-cell memory formation after mild COVID-19. TCRdb re-analysed the 5' RACE reads in MiXCR, keeping a single row per CDR3 protein. The sample shows some 600,000 distinct CDR3 sequences, roughly 17% of them seen only once. Study-level results: Among contracting clones, CD4+ were mainly CM/EM and CD8+ enriched in EMRA. The appearance of some responding clones in pre-infection memory suggested that cross-reactive memory joined. Clones shrinking from day 15 to 85 showed even CD4/CD8 mixes; later expanders tilted CD4+.

Trimming removed 1 base at V and 4 bases at J, with 14 bases between. This CDR3 has 15 residues. Germline CDR1 SGHTA, CDR2 FQGNSA. This TCR came from an adult woman who had mild COVID-19 (a few samples of this study predate the infection). Cell type and time point are not known. The genes are TRBV7-2 and TRBJ2-7, with D perhaps matching TRBD2 (6 bases). Sequencing used PBMCs or a T cell subset sorted from them (not recorded which). DNA of the CDR3: TGTGCCAGCAGCTTAGGGGCAGGGAGGCAGTACGAGCAGTACTTC. Protein sequence: CASSLGAGRQYEQYF. Full variable domain (remainder filled in from reference TRBV7-2 and TRBJ2-7): GAGVSQSPSNKVTEKGKDVELRCDPISGHTALYWYRQSLGQGLEFLIYFQGNSAPDKSGLPSDRFSAERTGGSVSTLTIQRTQQEDSAVYLCASSLGAGRQYEQYFGPGTRLTVT.